One sample yielded the 16 T cell receptor beta chains listed below, sequenced in a study of beta chain features in type 1 diabetes. Reverse transcribing all isolated RNA meant expressed TCRB transcripts were sequenced. Profiling relied on immunoSEQ multiplex PCR, and the TCRdb table lists in-frame clones only, not all of them. In the table there are some 150,000 clones, about 10% of which are singletons. Sequenced: naive CD4+ T cells from blood. Every receptor here comes from a man aged 18 to 35 in good health.

Only a few counts were recorded for this clone. The chain carries TRBV7-8 and TRBJ2-5; 10 bases align to TRBD2. The CDR3 runs to 14 residues. Germline CDR1 reads SGHVS; CDR2 reads FQNEAQ. The V segment lost 4 bases and the J segment 7 bases; nucleotides outside the gene matches: 6. CDR3 residues: CASSSSGGGGTQYF. For the CDR3, the DNA is TGTGCCAGCAGCTCCAGCGGGGGGGGTGGGACCCAGTACTTC.

This clone was counted only a few times. The CDR3: CASSTAGQGNTGELFF. CDR3 bases: TGTGCCAGCTCAACGGCGGGACAGGGGAACACCGGGGAGCTGTTTTTT. The chain employs TRBV18 and TRBJ2-2, with 9 nucleotides matching TRBD1. The V segment lost 5 bases and the J segment 1 base; nucleotides outside the gene matches: 5. The germline V gene encodes CDR1 KGHSH and CDR2 LQKENI. CDR3 size: 16 residues.

This clone has a handful of counts. V usage is TRBV11-2 and J usage is TRBJ2-5; TRBD2 matches 7 bases. In germline, CDR1 is SGHAT, CDR2 FQNNGV. The ends lost 6 bases at V and 4 bases at J; junction bases unmatched: 11. The CDR3 covers 15 residues. The CDR3 region is CASRHPGPGGETQYF. The DNA of the CDR3 is TGTGCCAGCAGGCATCCTGGACCGGGGGGAGAGACCCAGTACTTC.

This clone was detected ten times or more. The V gene is TRBV14, the J gene TRBJ2-1, with D unresolved. Germline CDR1 reads SGHDN; CDR2 reads FVKESK. V was clipped by 1 base and J by 6 bases, with 10 bases between them. The CDR3 has 14 residues. The CDR3 DNA is TGTGCCAGCAGCCAAGGTACTACATTCAATGAGCAGTTCTTC. Its translation is CASSQGTTFNEQFF.

This chain links TRBV7-3 with TRBJ2-7, with D possibly being TRBD1 (5 bases). CDR1 and CDR2 (germline): SGHTA, FQGTGA. The CDR3 covers 15 residues. V gave up 2 bases and J gave up 3 bases, with 14 bases separating them. CDR3 sequence (DNA): TGTGCCAGCAGCTTAGGTCAGGGCCGAAACTACGAGCAGTACTTC. Translated: CASSLGQGRNYEQYF.

This clone occurred many times. The chain links TRBV7-2 to TRBJ2-3, with 7 nucleotides matching TRBD1. Germline assignment: CDR1 SGHTA and CDR2 FQGNSA. The CDR3 totals 15 residues. The V gene end was trimmed by 5 bases and the J gene end by 6 bases; junction bases not matched to a gene: 11. CDR3 nucleotides: TGTGCCAGCAGCCTAGGGGGACAGACTTCCGATACGCAGTATTTT. Protein product: CASSLGGQTSDTQYF.

A remark on this clone: This CDR3 is also generated by other DNA sequences in the sample. The chain joins TRBV5-1 to TRBJ1-1; D unresolved. V was clipped by 1 base and J by 0 bases, with 4 bases between them. The CDR3 length is 13 residues. Germline-derived CDR1 and CDR2 are SGHRS and YFSETQ. The chain's CDR3 is CASSLTVNTEAFF. Written as DNA, the CDR3 is TGCGCCAGCAGCTTGACAGTGAACACTGAAGCTTTCTTT. Full variable domain (missing parts from reference TRBV5-1 and TRBJ1-1): KAGVTQTPRYLIKTRGQQVTLSCSPISGHRSVSWYQQTPGQGLQFLFEYFSETQRNKGNFPGRFSGRQFSNSRSEMNVSTLELGDSALYLCASSLTVNTEAFFGQGTRLTVV.

Many counts were recorded for this clone. The chain carries TRBV6-1 and TRBJ2-1; maybe TRBD2 (6 bases). CDR1 MNHNS and CDR2 SASEGT come from the germline V gene. V dropped 8 bases and J dropped 9 bases, with 11 bases sitting between them. This CDR3 spans 11 amino acids. The CDR3 DNA reads TGTGCCAGCCGGGAGCCTGGTGAGCAGTTCTTC. Residues: CASREPGEQFF.

This clone has only a few counts. This chain uses TRBV6-5 with TRBJ1-2, with a tentative D call TRBD1 (6 bases). Germline lookup yields CDR1 MNHEY and CDR2 SVGAGI. This CDR3 has 14 amino acids. The ends were cut back, 0 bases at V and 5 bases at J, with 10 bases in the middle. The CDR3 DNA sequence: TGTGCCAGCAGTTACTCGAGGGGGGGTTATGGCTACACCTTC. Its translation is CASSYSRGGYGYTF.

This clone was observed a handful of times. This chain uses TRBV6-5 with TRBJ2-3; TRBD2 might be the D (6 bases). The germline gives CDR1 MNHEY, CDR2 SVGAGI. The CDR3 extends over 15 amino acids. The V and J ends lost 7 bases and 4 bases respectively, with 18 bases between them. Here the CDR3 reads CASTIGAGFADTQYF. Here the CDR3 DNA reads TGTGCCAGCACCATAGGAGCGGGTTTCGCAGATACGCAGTATTTT.

The V and J genes are TRBV27 and TRBJ2-1, with 12 bases that match TRBD2. V dropped 8 bases and J dropped 4; count of bases not matched to a gene: 0. Germline loops: CDR1 MNHEY, CDR2 SMNVEV (reference sequence). This CDR3 spans 13 amino acids. CDR3 sequence reads: CASGLAGYNEQFF. In nucleotides, the CDR3 is TGTGCCAGCGGACTAGCGGGGTACAATGAGCAGTTCTTC.

This sequence joins TRBV18 and TRBJ1-6, with D perhaps matching TRBD1 (5 bases). Looked up from germline, CDR1 is KGHSH and CDR2 is LQKENI. The CDR3 has 14 amino acids. Trimming removed 2 bases at V and 10 bases at J, with 12 bases between. The CDR3 loop is CASSPTAGESPLHF. The CDR3 region has the DNA TGTGCCAGCTCACCAACCGCGGGGGAATCACCCCTCCACTTT.

This sequence joins TRBV7-2 and TRBJ2-7, with TRBD1 matching 8 bases. Per the germline V gene, CDR1 is SGHTA and CDR2 is FQGNSA. V shed 1 base, J shed 5 bases, and the junction held 7 bases outside the gene matches. The CDR3 is made up of 15 amino acids. CDR3 coding DNA: TGTGCCAGCAGCTTAGAGGACAGGGTAGTCAACGAGCAGTACTTC. Translating it yields CASSLEDRVVNEQYF.

This clone turned up a few times. This chain joins TRBV30 and TRBJ2-3, with 9 positions matching TRBD1. CDR1 and CDR2 from the germline V gene are GTSNPN and SVGIG (reference sequence). After removal of 4 bases from V and 3 bases from J, the junction contained 5 bases not matched to a gene. This CDR3 has 14 amino acids. The CDR3 loop is CAWNPGQGTDTQYF. In nucleotides, the CDR3 is TGTGCCTGGAATCCGGGACAGGGTACAGATACGCAGTATTTT.

This clone turned up a few times. The chain joins TRBV5-1 to TRBJ2-7, with TRBD2 identical over 10 bases. The germline V gene has CDR1 SGHRS and CDR2 YFSETQ. Losses at the gene ends were 2 bases for V and 4 bases for J; bases not matched to a gene: 3. The length of the CDR3 is 14 residues. CDR3 amino acids: CASSFTSGTYEQYF. The CDR3 coding sequence is TGCGCCAGCAGCTTTACTAGCGGGACTTACGAGCAGTACTTC.

This rearrangement joins TRBV11-3 to TRBJ2-2; 7 bases line up with TRBD1. The germline V gene encodes CDR1 SGHNT and CDR2 YENEEA. CDR3 length equals 17 residues. Losses at the gene ends were 3 bases for V and 7 bases for J; bases not matched to a gene: 14. The CDR3 sequence: CASSFTSPDRRYGELFF. CDR3 in DNA: TGTGCCAGCAGCTTTACTTCTCCGGACAGGCGATACGGGGAGCTGTTTTTT.